Below are 19 T cell receptor beta chains sequenced from a single sample in a study of T-cell memory formation after mild COVID-19. TCRdb reprocessed the 5' RACE reads via MiXCR and lists one record per CDR3 protein. This sample has 450,000 or so distinct CDR3 sequences, with roughly 25% found just once. Sequenced sample: PBMCs or a T cell subset sorted from them (not recorded which). The origin of the receptors is an adult woman who had mild COVID-19 (a few samples of this study predate the infection). Cell type and time point are not known.

The rearrangement links TRBV15 to TRBJ2-6; 7 bases map to TRBD2. Germline trimming cut 1 base from V and 2 bases from J; bases unmatched to any gene: 2. This CDR3 has 16 residues. CDR1 and CDR2 (germline): LNHNV, YYDKDF (reference sequence). CDR3 sequence reads: CATSRVGGTGANVLTF. The DNA for the CDR3 is TGTGCCACCAGCAGAGTGGGAGGGACTGGGGCCAACGTCCTGACTTTC.

This clonotype showed up just a few times. The V gene is TRBV20-1, the J gene TRBJ2-6; 8 bases map to TRBD1. From germline, CDR1 is DFQATT and CDR2 SNEGSKA (reference sequence). The CDR3 totals 16 residues. V dropped 6 bases and J dropped 4; count of bases not matched to a gene: 11. The CDR3: CSASTGGSTGANVLTF. CDR3 DNA: TGCAGTGCGTCCACAGGGGGATCAACCGGGGCCAACGTCCTGACTTTC.

This clonotype came up a few times. The V call is TRBV15, the J call TRBJ2-5; 11 bases are shared with TRBD2. Unmatched junction bases numbered 8, after V lost 0 bases and J lost 5 bases. CDR3 size: 17 residues. From germline, CDR1 is LNHNV and CDR2 YYDKDF (reference sequence). The CDR3 here is CATSRDLAGGPGETQYF. CDR3 in DNA: TGTGCCACCAGCAGAGATTTAGCGGGAGGGCCCGGGGAGACCCAGTACTTC. The whole variable domain, filled in from reference TRBV15 and TRBJ2-5, reads DAMVIQNPRYQVTQFGKPVTLSCSQTLNHNVMYWYQQKSSQAPKLLFHYYDKDFNNEADTPDNFQSRRPNTSFCFLDIRSPGLGDTAMYLCATSRDLAGGPGETQYFGPGTRLLVL.

This chain uses TRBV5-6 with TRBJ2-5, with TRBD1 identical over 8 bases. CDR3 size: 14 residues. Germline V gene lookup returns CDR1 SGHDT and CDR2 YYEEEE. V gave up 1 base and J gave up 5 bases; unmatched junction bases: 4. CDR3 amino acids: CASSLRTGWETQYF. In nucleotides, the CDR3 is TGTGCCAGCAGCTTGAGGACAGGGTGGGAGACCCAGTACTTC.

The chain joins TRBV5-1 to TRBJ2-1; D is unresolved. Deletions cut 2 bases from V and 7 bases from J, with 7 bases between. Germline CDR1 is SGHRS and CDR2 is YFSETQ. This CDR3 comprises 12 residues. The CDR3 DNA is TGCGCCAGCAGCTTTAACGGAAATGAGCAGTTCTTC. It specifies CASSFNGNEQFF.

This chain uses TRBV24-1 with TRBJ1-1; tentatively, D is TRBD1 (5 bases). Trimming pared 2 bases from V and 3 bases from J, leaving 12 bases between. Germline values: CDR1 KGHDR, CDR2 SFDVKD. There are 15 residues in the CDR3. The CDR3 bases are TGTGCCACCAGTGATTCCCAGGGTCTTGACACTGAAGCTTTCTTT. This encodes CATSDSQGLDTEAFF.

This clonotype was found a few times. This chain joins TRBV12-3 or TRBV12-4 and TRBJ1-5; 8 bases are shared with TRBD1. The CDR3 is 15 residues long. Trimming took 3 bases from V and 3 from J; bases not matched to a gene: 4. CDR3 sequence: CASSFGQGLNQPQHF. In DNA, the CDR3 is TGTGCCAGCAGTTTTGGACAGGGCCTCAATCAGCCCCAGCATTTT.

The chain combines TRBV5-4 with TRBJ2-7, with D perhaps TRBD2 (5 bases). V dropped 0 bases and J dropped 3 bases, with 13 bases sitting between them. This CDR3 is 15 amino acids long. Per the germline V gene, CDR1 is SGHNT and CDR2 is YYREEE (reference sequence). CDR3 loop: CASSLEPRDYYEQYF. CDR3 DNA sequence: TGTGCCAGCAGCTTGGAGCCGAGGGATTACTACGAGCAGTACTTC.

The genes are TRBV3-1 and TRBJ2-3; D is uncertain. V lost 0 bases and J 1 base, leaving 8 bases between the germline ends. The CDR3 spans 15 residues. Germline V gene sequence: CDR1 LGHDT, CDR2 YNNKEL (reference sequence). The CDR3 bases are TGTGCCAGCAGCCAAGACGACGCGGGCACAGATACGCAGTATTTT. Its protein is CASSQDDAGTDTQYF.

The chain is built from TRBV5-1 and TRBJ2-7, with TRBD2 matching over 8 bases. Trimming removed 4 bases from V and 2 bases from J; junction bases left unmatched: 8. CDR1 is SGHRS and CDR2 is YFSETQ in the germline V gene. The CDR3 extends over 15 amino acids. The CDR3 coding sequence is TGCGCCAGCAGCAAGGGACTAGACCAAACCTACGAGCAGTACTTC. As protein: CASSKGLDQTYEQYF.

In this sample, this clonotype turned up a few times. The CDR3 spells CATSDLRWGDTQYF. The CDR3 DNA reads as TGTGCCACCAGTGATTTGCGGTGGGGAGATACGCAGTATTTT. This chain links TRBV24-1 with TRBJ2-3, with D unresolved. The V end lost 0 bases, the J end lost 5 bases, and 8 bases lay between the germline ends. CDR1 and CDR2 from the germline V gene are KGHDR and SFDVKD. The CDR3 is 14 amino acids.

V and J are TRBV24-1 and TRBJ2-3; 10 positions agree with TRBD2. The CDR3 is 16 residues long. Losses at the gene ends were 4 bases for V and 3 bases for J; bases not matched to a gene: 6. Per germline, CDR1 KGHDR and CDR2 SFDVKD. DNA for the CDR3: TGTGCCACCAGTGACCCCAGCGGGAGGGCGACAGATACGCAGTATTTT. It is translated as CATSDPSGRATDTQYF.

This clonotype occurred many times. The V and J genes are TRBV24-1 and TRBJ2-3; 8 bases are a match to TRBD1. The CDR3 spans 17 residues. Per the germline V gene, CDR1 is KGHDR and CDR2 is SFDVKD. Trimming removed 3 bases from V and 2 bases from J; junction bases left unmatched: 9. CDR3 nucleotides: TGTGCCACCAGTGATCCAGGGGGCACTAGCTCCACAGATACGCAGTATTTT. Translated: CATSDPGGTSSTDTQYF.

The chain has TRBV2 and TRBJ1-1; D is perhaps TRBD1 (5 bases). Germline assignment: CDR1 SNHLY and CDR2 FYNNEI. The V end lost 6 bases, the J end lost 3 bases, and 11 bases lay between the germline ends. The CDR3 loop spans 13 amino acids. The CDR3 DNA is TGTGCCAGCAGAGGGACGGAGGACACTGAAGCTTTCTTT. Translated: CASRGTEDTEAFF.

This clonotype came up a few times. The chain uses TRBV5-1 and TRBJ2-3; D gene ambiguous. Germline V lookup: CDR1 SGHRS, CDR2 YFSETQ. The CDR3 length is 15 residues. Trimming removed 2 bases at V and 1 base at J, with 11 bases between. The CDR3 sequence is CASSLSSQGTDTQYF. CDR3 coding DNA: TGCGCCAGCAGCTTATCCTCCCAGGGCACAGATACGCAGTATTTT.

The J gene is TRBJ1-4, the V gene TRBV29-1, with D unclear. Germline lookup yields CDR1 SQVTM and CDR2 ANQGSEA. The V end was cut by 1 base, the J end by 5 bases, with 5 bases between. The CDR3 loop spans 12 amino acids. CDR3 DNA sequence: TGCAGCGTTGAAGCAGACAATGAAAAACTGTTTTTT. Amino acid sequence: CSVEADNEKLFF.

This clonotype was found a few times. The CDR3 sequence: CASSLIGLRGTGELFF. CDR3 DNA: TGTGCCAGCAGTTTAATCGGGCTAAGGGGCACCGGGGAGCTGTTTTTT. This chain uses TRBV27 with TRBJ2-2; maybe TRBD1 (5 bases). There are 16 residues in the CDR3. The germline V gene encodes CDR1 MNHEY and CDR2 SMNVEV (reference sequence). V lost 2 bases and J lost 4, with 14 bases in between.

The chain employs TRBV4-1 and TRBJ1-2, with D maybe TRBD1 (6 bases). The CDR3 has 16 amino acids. The germline V and J ends were trimmed by 3 bases and 5 bases, with 19 bases remaining between them. Germline-derived CDR1 and CDR2 are MGHRA and YSYEKL. The CDR3: CASSQNREDPPYGYTF. The CDR3 nucleotides read TGCGCCAGCAGCCAGAACAGGGAAGACCCTCCTTATGGCTACACCTTC.

This clonotype was detected only a few times. The chain employs TRBV4-2 and TRBJ1-6; 8 nucleotides align to TRBD1. The CDR3 is 15 residues long. Germline V gene sequence: CDR1 LGHNA, CDR2 YNFKEQ. The trim removed 3 bases at V and 7 bases at J, leaving 5 bases unmatched. The CDR3 protein is CASSQPGTGNSPLHF. CDR3 DNA sequence: TGTGCCAGCAGCCAGCCCGGGACAGGCAATTCACCCCTCCACTTT.